The sequence of this T cell receptor (beta chain) was determined in a study of OX40 agonist ivuxolimab in advanced cancers. Study-level information: The study gave patients intravenous ivuxolimab at 0.01 to 10 mg/kg every 2 weeks.

Sequencing was performed with immunoSEQ multiplex PCR; in TCRdb, only in-frame clones are kept and a portion is missing. This sample carries tens of thousands of clones, 60% to 80% of them seen once, and the ten largest clones take less than 25%. About this clone itself: Antigen unknown.

The study sampled blood at baseline, cycle 4 day 1, and cycle 7 day 1. Study results and caveats: There was clonal expansion of CD4+ and CD8+ blood T cells by week 6 at 0.1 to 3.0 mg/kg. There were, on average, more expanded clones in CD8+ T cells than in CD4+.

The CDR3 covers 13 residues. CDR1 and CDR2 (germline): SGHTA, FQGTGA. The V end lost 3 bases, the J end lost 5 bases, and 10 bases lay between the germline ends. This TCR was sampled from an adult with an advanced solid tumor such as melanoma, head and neck, liver or kidney cancer. The genes are TRBV7-3 and TRBJ2-5; weak D call: TRBD1 (6 bases). The sequencing used CD4+ or CD8+ T cells sorted from blood, collected in a trial of the OX40 agonist ivuxolimab. CDR3 nucleotides: TGTGCCAGCAGCTTGCACAGGGACGAGACCCAGTACTTC. Its translation is CASSLHRDETQYF.